This TCR beta chain came from a study of PD-L1 blockade in urothelial cancer. As for time point: pretreatment peripheral blood. V shed 1 base and J 8 bases; nucleotides not matched to a gene: 1. CDR1 and CDR2 from the germline V gene are SGHTA and FQGNSA. This CDR3 is built from 12 residues. Using immunoSEQ multiplex PCR, the repertoire was profiled, and TCRdb retains in-frame clones only, with some absent. The sample yields some 44,000 clones, 70% to 90% seen once. The gene calls are TRBV7-2 and TRBJ1-1, with 7 bases aligning to TRBD1. This clonotype originated in a man aged 60 to 69 with urothelial cancer. The sample was PBMCs, taken around atezolizumab (anti-PD-L1) treatment. The chain's CDR3 is CASSLVRGEAFF. The CDR3 coding sequence is TGTGCCAGCAGCTTAGTCAGGGGGGAAGCTTTCTTT. The full variable domain, rest sourced from reference TRBV7-2 and TRBJ1-1, is GAGVSQSPSNKVTEKGKDVELRCDPISGHTALYWYRQSLGQGLEFLIYFQGNSAPDKSGLPSDRFSAERTGGSVSTLTIQRTQQEDSAVYLCASSLVRGEAFFGQGTRLTVV.